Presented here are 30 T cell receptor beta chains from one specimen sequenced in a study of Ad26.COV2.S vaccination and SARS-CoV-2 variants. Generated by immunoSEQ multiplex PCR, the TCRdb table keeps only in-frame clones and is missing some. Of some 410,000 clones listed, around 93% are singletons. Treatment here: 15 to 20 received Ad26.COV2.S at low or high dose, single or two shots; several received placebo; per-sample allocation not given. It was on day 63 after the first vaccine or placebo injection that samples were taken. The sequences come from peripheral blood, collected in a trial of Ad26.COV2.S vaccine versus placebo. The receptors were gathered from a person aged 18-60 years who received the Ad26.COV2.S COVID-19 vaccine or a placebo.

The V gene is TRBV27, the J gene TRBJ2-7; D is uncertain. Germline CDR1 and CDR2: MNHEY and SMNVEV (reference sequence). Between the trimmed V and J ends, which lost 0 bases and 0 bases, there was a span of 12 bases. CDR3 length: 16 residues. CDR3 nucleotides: TGTGCCAGCAGTTTATCGGGGTTGGCCTTCTCCTACGAGCAGTACTTC. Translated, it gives CASSLSGLAFSYEQYF.

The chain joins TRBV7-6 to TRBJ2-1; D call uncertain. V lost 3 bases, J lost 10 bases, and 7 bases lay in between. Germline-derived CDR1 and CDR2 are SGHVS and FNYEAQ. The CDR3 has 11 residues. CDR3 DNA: TGTGCCAGCAGCTTTTTAGGGGAGCAGTTCTTC. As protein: CASSFLGEQFF.

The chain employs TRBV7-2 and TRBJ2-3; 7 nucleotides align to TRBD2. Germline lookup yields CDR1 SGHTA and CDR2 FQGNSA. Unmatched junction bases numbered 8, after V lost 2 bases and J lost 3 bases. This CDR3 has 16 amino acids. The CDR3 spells CASSLLLGGVTDTQYF. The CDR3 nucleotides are TGTGCCAGCAGCTTACTTTTGGGGGGGGTTACAGATACGCAGTATTTT.

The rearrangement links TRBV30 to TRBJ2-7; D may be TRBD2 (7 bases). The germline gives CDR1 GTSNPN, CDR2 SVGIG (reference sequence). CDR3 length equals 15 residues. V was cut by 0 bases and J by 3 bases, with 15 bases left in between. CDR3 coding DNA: TGTGCCTGGAGTGTCAGAGGGGGGGGTTACTACGAGCAGTACTTC. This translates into CAWSVRGGGYYEQYF.

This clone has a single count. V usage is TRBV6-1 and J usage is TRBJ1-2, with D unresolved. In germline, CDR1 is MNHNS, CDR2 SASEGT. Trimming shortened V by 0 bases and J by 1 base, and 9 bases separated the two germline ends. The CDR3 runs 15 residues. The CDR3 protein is CASSEASLGNYGYTF. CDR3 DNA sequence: TGTGCCAGCAGTGAAGCTTCATTGGGTAACTATGGCTACACCTTC.

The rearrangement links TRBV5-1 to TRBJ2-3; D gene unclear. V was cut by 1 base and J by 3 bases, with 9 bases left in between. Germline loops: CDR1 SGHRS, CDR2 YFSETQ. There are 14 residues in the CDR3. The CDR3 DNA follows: TGCGCCAGCAGCTTGTACAGCGCGACAGATACGCAGTATTTT. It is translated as CASSLYSATDTQYF.

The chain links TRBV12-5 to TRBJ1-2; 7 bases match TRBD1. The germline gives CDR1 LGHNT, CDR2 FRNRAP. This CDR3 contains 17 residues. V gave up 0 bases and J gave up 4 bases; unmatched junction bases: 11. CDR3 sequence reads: CASGLVNKEGAGYGYTF. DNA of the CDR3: TGTGCTAGTGGTTTGGTAAACAAAGAGGGGGCAGGCTATGGCTACACCTTC.

CDR3 sequence reads: CASSLAGGSETQYF. CDR3 nucleotides: TGTGCCAGCAGCTTAGCGGGGGGTTCAGAGACCCAGTACTTC. The chain carries TRBV11-2 and TRBJ2-5; 7 nucleotides match TRBD2. The CDR3 totals 14 residues. Germline V gives CDR1 SGHAT, CDR2 FQNNGV. V lost 1 base to trimming and J lost 4 bases; unmatched junction nucleotides: 3.

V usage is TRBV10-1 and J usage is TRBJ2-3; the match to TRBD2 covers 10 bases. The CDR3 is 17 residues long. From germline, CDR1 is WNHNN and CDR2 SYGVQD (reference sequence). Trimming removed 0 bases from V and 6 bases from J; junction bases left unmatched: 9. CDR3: CASSESPSGGASDTQYF. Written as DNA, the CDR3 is TGCGCCAGCAGTGAGTCCCCCAGCGGGGGGGCATCGGATACGCAGTATTTT.

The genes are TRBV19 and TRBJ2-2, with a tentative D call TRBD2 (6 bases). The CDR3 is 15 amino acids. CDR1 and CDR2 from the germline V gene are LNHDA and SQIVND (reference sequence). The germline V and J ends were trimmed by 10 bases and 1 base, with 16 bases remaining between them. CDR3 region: CATRKGRGNTGELFF. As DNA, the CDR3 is TGTGCCACCAGGAAGGGGCGGGGGAACACCGGGGAGCTGTTTTTT.

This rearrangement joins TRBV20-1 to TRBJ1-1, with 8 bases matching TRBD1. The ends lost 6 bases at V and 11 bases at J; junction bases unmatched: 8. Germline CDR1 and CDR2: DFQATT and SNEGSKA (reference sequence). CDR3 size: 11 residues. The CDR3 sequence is CSALRTGIAFF. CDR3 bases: TGCAGTGCCCTTCGGACAGGGATTGCTTTCTTT.

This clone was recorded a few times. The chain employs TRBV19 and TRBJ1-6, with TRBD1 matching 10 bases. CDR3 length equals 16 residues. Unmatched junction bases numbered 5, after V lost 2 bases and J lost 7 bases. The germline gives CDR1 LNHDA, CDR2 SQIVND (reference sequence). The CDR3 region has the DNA TGTGCCAGTAGTATATGGGACAGGGGATTGAATTCACCCCTCCACTTT. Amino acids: CASSIWDRGLNSPLHF.

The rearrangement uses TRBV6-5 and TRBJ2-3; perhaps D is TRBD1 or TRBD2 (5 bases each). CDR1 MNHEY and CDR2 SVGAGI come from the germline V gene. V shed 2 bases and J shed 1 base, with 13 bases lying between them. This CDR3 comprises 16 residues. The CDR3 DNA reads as TGTGCCAGCAGTTACGTTCCGGGACCGCGCACAGATACGCAGTATTTT. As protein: CASSYVPGPRTDTQYF.

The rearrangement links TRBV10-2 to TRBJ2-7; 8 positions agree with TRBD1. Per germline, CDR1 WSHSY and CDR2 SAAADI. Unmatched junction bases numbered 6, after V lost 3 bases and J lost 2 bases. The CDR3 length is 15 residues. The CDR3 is CASSEGTGRPYEQYF. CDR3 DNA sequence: TGCGCCAGCAGTGAAGGGACAGGACGCCCCTACGAGCAGTACTTC.

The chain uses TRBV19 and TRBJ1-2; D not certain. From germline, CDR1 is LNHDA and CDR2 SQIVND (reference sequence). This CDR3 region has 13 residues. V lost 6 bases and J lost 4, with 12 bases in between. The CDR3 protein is CASSSDPIYGYTF. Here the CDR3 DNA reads TGTGCCAGTAGCTCGGACCCCATCTATGGCTACACCTTC.

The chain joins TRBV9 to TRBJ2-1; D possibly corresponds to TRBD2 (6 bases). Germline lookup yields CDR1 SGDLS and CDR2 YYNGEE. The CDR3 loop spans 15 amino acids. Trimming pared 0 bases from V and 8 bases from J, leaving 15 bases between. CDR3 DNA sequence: TGTGCCAGCAGCGTAGACGGACTACCCGCCTATGAGCAGTTCTTC. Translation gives CASSVDGLPAYEQFF.

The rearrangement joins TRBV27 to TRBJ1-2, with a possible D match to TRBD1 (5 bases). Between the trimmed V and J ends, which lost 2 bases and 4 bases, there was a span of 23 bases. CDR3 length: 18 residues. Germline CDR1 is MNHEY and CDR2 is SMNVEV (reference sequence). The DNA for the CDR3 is TGTGCCAGCAGTTTAATTGGATCTGGGGGGATTGGGGCCTATGGCTACACCTTC. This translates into CASSLIGSGGIGAYGYTF.

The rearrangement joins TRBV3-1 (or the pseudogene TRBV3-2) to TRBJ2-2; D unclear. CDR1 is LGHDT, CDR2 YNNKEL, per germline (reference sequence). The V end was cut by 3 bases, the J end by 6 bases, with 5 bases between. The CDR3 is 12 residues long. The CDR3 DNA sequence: TGTGCCAGCAGCCATAGGGCCGGGGAGCTGTTTTTT. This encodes CASSHRAGELFF.

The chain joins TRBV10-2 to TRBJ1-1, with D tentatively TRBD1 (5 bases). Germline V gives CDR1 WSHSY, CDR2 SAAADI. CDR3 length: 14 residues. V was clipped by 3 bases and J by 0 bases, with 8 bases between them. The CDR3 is CASSDDRMNTEAFF. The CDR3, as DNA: TGCGCCAGCAGTGACGACAGAATGAACACTGAAGCTTTCTTT.

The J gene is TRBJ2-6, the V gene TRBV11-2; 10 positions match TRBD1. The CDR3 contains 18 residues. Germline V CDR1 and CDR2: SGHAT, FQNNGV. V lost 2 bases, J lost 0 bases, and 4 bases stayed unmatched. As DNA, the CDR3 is TGTGCCAGCAGCTTAAGGGGGACAGGGGTCTCTGGGGCCAACGTCCTGACTTTC. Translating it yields CASSLRGTGVSGANVLTF.

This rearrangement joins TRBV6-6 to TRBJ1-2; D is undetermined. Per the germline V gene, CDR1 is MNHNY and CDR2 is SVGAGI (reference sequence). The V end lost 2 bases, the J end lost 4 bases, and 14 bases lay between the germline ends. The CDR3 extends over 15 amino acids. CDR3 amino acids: CASSYVGWHSYGYTF. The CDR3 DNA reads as TGTGCCAGCAGTTACGTAGGATGGCACAGCTATGGCTACACCTTC.

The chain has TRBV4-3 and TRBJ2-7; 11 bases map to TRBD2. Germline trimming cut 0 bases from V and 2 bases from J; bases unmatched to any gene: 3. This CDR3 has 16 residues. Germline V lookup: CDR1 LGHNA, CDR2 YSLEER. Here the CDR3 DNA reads TGCGCCAGCAGCCAAGAAGCGACTAGCGGGACCTACGAGCAGTACTTC. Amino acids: CASSQEATSGTYEQYF.

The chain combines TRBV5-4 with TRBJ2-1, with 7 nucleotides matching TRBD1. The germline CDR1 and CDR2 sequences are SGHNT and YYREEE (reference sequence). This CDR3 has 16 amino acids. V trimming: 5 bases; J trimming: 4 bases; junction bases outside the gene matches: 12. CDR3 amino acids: CASSSPGQRLYNEQFF. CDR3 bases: TGTGCCAGCAGTTCCCCGGGACAGAGACTTTACAATGAGCAGTTCTTC.

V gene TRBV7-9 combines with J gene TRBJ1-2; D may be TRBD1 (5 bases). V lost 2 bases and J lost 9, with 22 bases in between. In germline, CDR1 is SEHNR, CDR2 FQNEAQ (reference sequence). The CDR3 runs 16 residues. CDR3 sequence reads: CASSLLMGGTIRRYTF. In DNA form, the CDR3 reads TGTGCCAGCAGCTTACTGATGGGGGGTACCATCAGGCGCTACACCTTC.

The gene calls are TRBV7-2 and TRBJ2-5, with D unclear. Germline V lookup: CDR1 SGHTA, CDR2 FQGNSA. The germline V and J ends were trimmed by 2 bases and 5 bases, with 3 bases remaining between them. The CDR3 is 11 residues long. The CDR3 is CASSLTETQYF. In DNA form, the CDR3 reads TGTGCCAGCAGCTTAACGGAGACCCAGTACTTC.

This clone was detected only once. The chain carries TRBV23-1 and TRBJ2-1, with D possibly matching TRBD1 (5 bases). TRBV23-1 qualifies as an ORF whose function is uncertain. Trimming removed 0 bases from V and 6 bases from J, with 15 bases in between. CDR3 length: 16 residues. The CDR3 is CASSQSGLGRVNEQFF. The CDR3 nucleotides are TGCGCCAGCAGTCAATCGGGTTTAGGCAGGGTCAATGAGCAGTTCTTC.

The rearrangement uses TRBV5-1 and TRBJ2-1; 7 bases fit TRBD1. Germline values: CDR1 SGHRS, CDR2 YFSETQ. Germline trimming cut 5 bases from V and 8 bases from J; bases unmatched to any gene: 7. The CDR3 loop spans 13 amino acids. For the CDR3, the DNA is TGCGCCAGCAGGCCTGACAGGGCCCATGAGCAGTTCTTC. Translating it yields CASRPDRAHEQFF.

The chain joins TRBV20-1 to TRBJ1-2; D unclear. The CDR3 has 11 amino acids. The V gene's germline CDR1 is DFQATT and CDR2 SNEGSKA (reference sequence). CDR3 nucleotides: TGCACCACGGGTCAAACTATTGGCTACACCTTC. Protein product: CTTGQTIGYTF.

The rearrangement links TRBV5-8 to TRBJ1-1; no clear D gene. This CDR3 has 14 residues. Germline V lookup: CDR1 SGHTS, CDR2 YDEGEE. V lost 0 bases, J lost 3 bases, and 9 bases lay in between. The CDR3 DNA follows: TGTGCCAGCAGCTTGGGGTACTTTGACACTGAAGCTTTCTTT. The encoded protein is CASSLGYFDTEAFF.

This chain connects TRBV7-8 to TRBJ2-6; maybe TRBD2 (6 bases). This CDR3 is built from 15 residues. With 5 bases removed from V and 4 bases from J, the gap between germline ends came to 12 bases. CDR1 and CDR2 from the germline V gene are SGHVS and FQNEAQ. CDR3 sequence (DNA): TGTGCCAGCAGCCGAGGCGGGACCGGGGCCAACGTCCTGACTTTC. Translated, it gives CASSRGGTGANVLTF.